The rows below give T cell receptor beta chains drawn from one sample of a study of cytomegalovirus exposure and HLA in healthy donors. Sequenced by immunoSEQ multiplex PCR; TCRdb stores in-frame clones only, minus some. The table lists 150,000 to 200,000 clones, about four fifths of them singletons, with 6% in the top ten. Sequencing was performed on PBMCs. The receptors shown here come from a woman aged 25-40 years in good health and CMV-seropositive. Both conserved end residues are part of each CDR3. The D gene is left open where the match is weak. Clone size is shown for a subset of rows, as once, few, many or a class of expanded clone.

TRBJ2-1	NA	TRBD2	TRBV7-9	17	TGTGCCAGCAGCTTAGAATCAGTGGGACTAGCGGCCTCCCTTCAGTTCTTC	CASSLESVGLAASLQFF
TRBJ1-5	NA	NA	TRBV6-5	13	TGTGCCAGCAGCTCAAACAAGAATCAGCCCCAGCATTTT	CASSSNKNQPQHF
TRBJ1-2	NA	NA	TRBV7-6	15	TGTGCCAGCAGCTCCAACGATTGGAGATTGAGAGGCTACACCTTC	CASSSNDWRLRGYTF
TRBJ2-7	NA	NA	TRBV6-5	15	TGTGCCAGCAGTCCCAGCGGTGGGAGCTCCTACGAGCAGTACTTC	CASSPSGGSSYEQYF
TRBJ2-1	NA	NA	TRBV29-1	12	TGCAGCGTTCCCCTCCCGGACAATGAGCAGTTCTTC	CSVPLPDNEQFF
TRBJ2-7	few	TRBD2	TRBV5-1	15	TGCGCCAGCAGTAAGGGCGGGAGCCATCCATACGAGCAGTACTTC	CASSKGGSHPYEQYF
TRBJ2-7	NA	NA	TRBV2	12	TGTTCCAAAGAGAAGGGGGCCTACGAGCAGTACTTC	CSKEKGAYEQYF
TRBJ2-5	NA	TRBD2	TRBV4-1	16	TGCGCCAGCAGCCAAGAGCCCGGGAGGGCGGGAGAGACCCAGTACTTC	CASSQEPGRAGETQYF
TRBJ1-1	NA	TRBD1	TRBV19	13	TGTGCCAGTAGATGGGACAGGTCTGGGGAGACTTTCTTT	CASRWDRSGETFF
TRBJ1-1	NA	NA	TRBV5-1	16	TGCGCCAGCAGCCCTGGACTCTCCCCAGGGAACACTGAAGCTTTCTTT	CASSPGLSPGNTEAFF
TRBJ2-7	NA	NA	TRBV6-1	13	TGTGCCAGCAGTGCCCCGGAGTTCTACGAGCAGTACTTC	CASSAPEFYEQYF
TRBJ1-4	once	NA	TRBV19	15	TGTGCCAGTAGTATCGGGAACAGGGTAAATGAAAAACTGTTTTTT	CASSIGNRVNEKLFF
TRBJ1-5	NA	NA	TRBV19	14	TGTGCCAGTATGTCGGGGGACCCTAATCAGCCCCAGCATTTT	CASMSGDPNQPQHF
TRBJ2-5	few	NA	TRBV7-2	12	TGTGCCAGCAGCTTACTAGTGGAGACCCAGTACTTC	CASSLLVETQYF
TRBJ2-3	NA	NA	TRBV10-2	17	TGCGCCAGCACCGGAGCGGTGGAGGGGGCTAGCACAGATACGCAGTATTTT	CASTGAVEGASTDTQYF